A single sample gave rise to the 32 T cell receptor beta chains below, sequenced in a study of shared T cell receptors in the human thymus. TCRdb's table, derived via immunoSEQ multiplex PCR, lists solely in-frame clones and lacks some. Among some 660,000 clones, around 87% were seen once, and the ten largest hold about 0.0094%. The same sample was also used in a study of human thymus T cells.

Sequenced sample: thymocytes. The receptor set was obtained from a boy less than two years old with a congenital heart defect.

The V gene is TRBV7-2, the J gene TRBJ2-1; 14 positions match TRBD2. Germline CDR1 and CDR2: SGHTA and FQGNSA. With 0 bases clipped from V and 2 bases from J, the junction kept 6 bases outside the gene matches. The CDR3 is 19 amino acids. CDR3 region: CASSLARGLAGAPYNEQFF. DNA of the CDR3: TGTGCCAGCAGCTTAGCTAGGGGACTAGCGGGAGCCCCCTACAATGAGCAGTTCTTC.

This clone has a single count. The chain is built from TRBV11-2 and TRBJ2-5, with D unresolved. V dropped 2 bases and J dropped 1 base, with 11 bases sitting between them. The CDR3 loop spans 15 amino acids. Germline V gives CDR1 SGHAT, CDR2 FQNNGV. CDR3 sequence (DNA): TGTGCCAGCAGCTTACACAGTTCCTTCCAAGAGACCCAGTACTTC. Its translation: CASSLHSSFQETQYF. Supplemented by reference TRBV11-2 and TRBJ2-5, the full variable domain reads EAGVAQSPRYKIIEKRQSVAFWCNPISGHATLYWYQQILGQGPKLLIQFQNNGVVDDSQLPKDRFSAERLKGVDSTLKIQPAKLEDSAVYLCASSLHSSFQETQYFGPGTRLLVL.

This chain joins TRBV9 and TRBJ1-6; the match to TRBD1 covers 10 bases. The germline V gene has CDR1 SGDLS and CDR2 YYNGEE. After removal of 0 bases from V and 0 bases from J, the junction contained 3 bases not matched to a gene. The CDR3 spans 18 residues. The CDR3 sequence is CASSVGQGANSYNSPLHF. Written as DNA, the CDR3 is TGTGCCAGCAGCGTAGGACAGGGGGCGAACTCCTATAATTCACCCCTCCACTTT.

The chain links TRBV4-2 to TRBJ1-6; D call uncertain. CDR1 is LGHNA and CDR2 is YNFKEQ in the germline V gene. The CDR3 consists of 18 residues. Trimming took 0 bases from V and 3 from J, leaving 15 bases between them. The CDR3 DNA reads as TGTGCCAGCAGCCAAGAGAGGCAGTTCAAAGGCTATAATTCACCCCTCCACTTT. Protein sequence: CASSQERQFKGYNSPLHF.

The sample holds a few counts of this clone. This rearrangement joins TRBV11-3 to TRBJ2-7; 10 bases map to TRBD1. This CDR3 contains 13 residues. Germline V gene sequence: CDR1 SGHNT, CDR2 YENEEA. Unmatched junction bases numbered 2, after V lost 4 bases and J lost 5 bases. CDR3 nucleotide sequence: TGTGCCAGCAGCTCCGGGACAGGGGACGAGCAGTACTTC. Translated, it gives CASSSGTGDEQYF.

The chain uses TRBV27 and TRBJ1-5, with D maybe TRBD1 (5 bases). The CDR3 is 15 amino acids. The germline V and J ends were trimmed by 6 bases and 2 bases, with 14 bases remaining between them. CDR1 is MNHEY, CDR2 SMNVEV, per germline (reference sequence). CDR3 protein: CASRFAGAGNQPQHF. The CDR3 DNA is TGTGCCAGCAGGTTCGCTGGGGCTGGCAATCAGCCCCAGCATTTT.

The chain employs TRBV2 and TRBJ2-7; 9 nucleotides line up with TRBD2. The germline gives CDR1 SNHLY, CDR2 FYNNEI. V lost 6 bases, J lost 3 bases, and 9 bases stayed unmatched. This CDR3 region has 15 residues. The CDR3 sequence is CASSARLAGNYEQYF. CDR3 nucleotide sequence: TGTGCCAGCAGCGCCAGGCTAGCGGGAAACTACGAGCAGTACTTC.

The chain links TRBV30 to TRBJ2-7, with TRBD2 matching 8 bases. Per the germline V gene, CDR1 is GTSNPN and CDR2 is SVGIG (reference sequence). This CDR3 has 17 residues. Germline trimming cut 0 bases from V and 2 bases from J; bases unmatched to any gene: 12. The CDR3 here is CAWSVGLVLAGPYEQYF. The CDR3 DNA reads TGTGCCTGGAGTGTAGGTTTGGTCCTAGCGGGCCCCTACGAGCAGTACTTC.

The chain carries TRBV19 and TRBJ1-6, with TRBD1 as a possible D gene (5 bases). Trimming cost V 5 bases and J 7 bases, with 18 bases left between them. CDR3 length equals 16 residues. Germline V CDR1 and CDR2: LNHDA, SQIVND (reference sequence). In DNA form, the CDR3 reads TGTGCCAGTAGTCCCCGGGCGGGGACGTCGAATTCACCCCTCCACTTT. Translating it yields CASSPRAGTSNSPLHF. The entire variable domain, with the rest obtained from reference TRBV19 and TRBJ1-6, is as follows: DGGITQSPKYLFRKEGQNVTLSCEQNLNHDAMYWYRQDPGQGLRLIYYSQIVNDFQKGDIAEGYSVSREKKESFPLTVTSAQKNPTAFYLCASSPRAGTSNSPLHFGNGTRLTVT.

This sequence joins TRBV5-5 and TRBJ2-7; D is perhaps TRBD1 (6 bases). The CDR3 consists of 16 residues. CDR1 is SGHKS, CDR2 YYEKEE, per germline (reference sequence). Trimming shortened V by 0 bases and J by 2 bases, and 15 bases separated the two germline ends. The CDR3 DNA sequence: TGTGCCAGCAGCTTGGAACCCCGACAGGAGACCTACGAGCAGTACTTC. Protein product: CASSLEPRQETYEQYF. Supplemented by reference TRBV5-5 and TRBJ2-7, the full variable domain reads DAGVTQSPTHLIKTRGQQVTLRCSPISGHKSVSWYQQVLGQGPQFIFQYYEKEERGRGNFPDRFSARQFPNYSSELNVNALLLGDSALYLCASSLEPRQETYEQYFGPGTRLTVT.

This clone appeared once. Other DNA sequences in this sample translate to the same CDR3. CDR3 amino acids: CASSLAGGDQPQHF. CDR3 DNA: TGCGCCAGCAGCTTGGCCGGGGGGGACCAGCCCCAGCATTTT. The chain has TRBV5-1 and TRBJ1-5, with D possibly being TRBD1 (5 bases). V was pared by 0 bases and J by 7 bases, with 11 bases between. CDR1 and CDR2 from the germline V gene are SGHRS and YFSETQ. The CDR3 totals 14 residues. Based on the CDR3 plus reference TRBV5-1 and TRBJ1-5, the full variable domain is KAGVTQTPRYLIKTRGQQVTLSCSPISGHRSVSWYQQTPGQGLQFLFEYFSETQRNKGNFPGRFSGRQFSNSRSEMNVSTLELGDSALYLCASSLAGGDQPQHFGDGTRLSIL.

This chain joins TRBV7-2 and TRBJ2-2, with no clear D. The CDR3 consists of 16 residues. Trimming cost V 3 bases and J 2 bases, with 13 bases left between them. Per germline, CDR1 SGHTA and CDR2 FQGNSA. This CDR3 reads CASSFNEVRNTGELFF. The CDR3 nucleotides read TGTGCCAGCAGCTTCAACGAGGTTCGTAACACCGGGGAGCTGTTTTTT.

J is TRBJ2-2 and V is TRBV4-3; TRBD2 matches 7 bases. The germline V gene encodes CDR1 LGHNA and CDR2 YSLEER. This CDR3 region has 16 residues. J gave up 1 base and V 0 bases, and 2 bases lay outside the gene matches. The CDR3 coding sequence is TGCGCCAGCAGCCAAGATAAGCGGGGGAACACCGGGGAGCTGTTTTTT. The encoded protein is CASSQDKRGNTGELFF.

A few counts support this clone. The CDR3 loop reads CASSFKASGRNNEQFF. CDR3 DNA sequence: TGTGCCAGCAGTTTCAAGGCTAGCGGGAGGAACAATGAGCAGTTCTTC. The chain is built from TRBV28 and TRBJ2-1, with TRBD2 matching 11 bases. The CDR3 is 16 residues long. Germline V gene data show CDR1 as MDHEN and CDR2 as SYDVKM. The ends lost 3 bases at V and 5 bases at J; junction bases unmatched: 6.

The chain carries TRBV28 and TRBJ2-3; no definite D call. The CDR3 totals 13 residues. V dropped 5 bases and J dropped 6 bases, with 12 bases sitting between them. Germline V lookup: CDR1 MDHEN, CDR2 SYDVKM. The CDR3 loop is CASSPPNGDTQYF. CDR3 in DNA: TGTGCCAGCAGTCCCCCCAACGGGGATACGCAGTATTTT.

The chain uses TRBV5-1 and TRBJ2-2, with D possibly being TRBD2 (6 bases). In germline, CDR1 is SGHRS, CDR2 YFSETQ. The V and J ends lost 0 bases and 3 bases respectively, with 12 bases between them. This CDR3 has 16 residues. CDR3 in DNA: TGCGCCAGCAGCTTGGGAGGGAGGCAGGACACCGGGGAGCTGTTTTTT. Translating it yields CASSLGGRQDTGELFF.

The rearrangement joins TRBV19 to TRBJ1-5; TRBD1 is a possible D gene (6 bases). The V and J ends lost 5 bases and 0 bases respectively, with 14 bases between them. The V gene's germline CDR1 is LNHDA and CDR2 SQIVND (reference sequence). This CDR3 has 16 amino acids. The CDR3 region has the DNA TGTGCCAGTAGTGACCCTGGACAGTATAGCAATCAGCCCCAGCATTTT. Translated: CASSDPGQYSNQPQHF.

V usage is TRBV7-9 and J usage is TRBJ1-1; D is uncertain. V was clipped by 4 bases and J by 6 bases, with 18 bases between them. The germline V gene has CDR1 SEHNR and CDR2 FQNEAQ (reference sequence). This CDR3 has 15 amino acids. The CDR3, as DNA: TGTGCCAGCAGCTCACACAGTCAAGGAGGACCTGAAGCTTTCTTT. This sequence encodes CASSSHSQGGPEAFF.

In this sample, this clone turned up once. This chain joins TRBV7-9 and TRBJ2-7, with 8 bases fitting TRBD1. The germline gives CDR1 SEHNR, CDR2 FQNEAQ (reference sequence). The CDR3 extends over 13 amino acids. V was pared by 5 bases and J by 5 bases, with 5 bases of the junction left unmatched. The CDR3 protein is CASSTQGVNEQYF. CDR3 in DNA: TGTGCCAGCAGCACACAGGGGGTAAACGAGCAGTACTTC.

The chain links TRBV27 to TRBJ2-7, with 14 bases fitting TRBD2. The CDR3 is 16 amino acids. V was clipped by 8 bases and J by 3 bases; unmatched bases: 9. Germline CDR1 MNHEY, CDR2 SMNVEV (reference sequence). This CDR3 is CASDLGLAGGFYEQYF. Here the CDR3 DNA reads TGTGCCAGCGACCTCGGACTAGCGGGGGGATTCTACGAGCAGTACTTC.

The chain links TRBV7-2 to TRBJ1-2; no reliable D call. Trimming stripped 0 bases from V and 1 base from J, with 15 bases between. Per the germline V gene, CDR1 is SGHTA and CDR2 is FQGNSA. This CDR3 region has 17 residues. CDR3 coding DNA: TGTGCCAGCAGCTTAGCGCCAGGCACCACTGGTAACTATGGCTACACCTTC. As protein: CASSLAPGTTGNYGYTF.

The chain is built from TRBV9 and TRBJ2-4; no definite D call. The CDR3 has 16 amino acids. Germline values: CDR1 SGDLS, CDR2 YYNGEE. Trimming cost V 0 bases and J 0 bases, with 10 bases left between them. CDR3 amino acids: CASSVAAELAKNIQYF. The CDR3 nucleotides read TGTGCCAGCAGCGTAGCTGCGGAGTTAGCCAAAAACATTCAGTACTTC.

This sequence joins TRBV7-9 and TRBJ1-1; the D is unclear. V shed 5 bases and J shed 7 bases, with 5 bases lying between them. Germline assignment: CDR1 SEHNR and CDR2 FQNEAQ (reference sequence). There are 10 residues in the CDR3. This CDR3 is CASSPHEAFF. As DNA, the CDR3 is TGTGCCAGCAGCCCCCATGAAGCTTTCTTT.

This clone has only a few counts. This sequence joins TRBV5-6 and TRBJ1-4; D gene uncertain. Trimming took off 0 bases at V and 7 bases at J, with 13 bases between the two ends. The CDR3 contains 15 residues. CDR1 and CDR2 from the germline V gene are SGHDT and YYEEEE. The CDR3 nucleotides are TGTGCCAGCAGCTTGGAGCGGAGCGTAGGTGAAAAACTGTTTTTT. Encoded protein: CASSLERSVGEKLFF.

The V and J genes are TRBV14 and TRBJ2-5, with TRBD2 matching over 12 bases. From germline, CDR1 is SGHDN and CDR2 FVKESK. The CDR3 extends over 18 amino acids. Trimming took 4 bases from V and 3 from J; bases not matched to a gene: 12. The CDR3 spells CASSRRFLAGGPEETQYF. CDR3 DNA: TGTGCCAGCAGCCGCCGATTCCTAGCGGGAGGGCCTGAAGAGACCCAGTACTTC.

The rearrangement joins TRBV30 to TRBJ1-1; TRBD1 is a possible D gene (6 bases). The V and J ends lost 3 bases and 2 bases respectively, with 13 bases between them. This CDR3 contains 14 residues. Germline CDR1 GTSNPN, CDR2 SVGIG (reference sequence). The CDR3 DNA reads as TGTGCCTGGAGCCGGGGACAAGATAACACTGAAGCTTTCTTT. Translation gives CAWSRGQDNTEAFF.

There are a few counts of this clone. V is TRBV29-1 and J is TRBJ2-7, with D tentatively TRBD2 (6 bases). Germline V gives CDR1 SQVTM, CDR2 ANQGSEA. The CDR3 spans 14 residues. The V and J ends lost 1 base and 3 bases respectively, with 13 bases between them. CDR3 sequence (DNA): TGCAGCGTTGAAGGTGCGGGGCCGGGCTACGAGCAGTACTTC. Translation: CSVEGAGPGYEQYF.

This rearrangement joins TRBV6-1 to TRBJ2-7, with D perhaps matching TRBD1 (6 bases). Germline CDR1 and CDR2: MNHNS and SASEGT. Trimming removed 4 bases at V and 7 bases at J, with 14 bases between. This CDR3 contains 13 residues. The CDR3 bases are TGTGCCAGCAGTGGGCAGGGGTATAGGGAGCAGTACTTC. Translated: CASSGQGYREQYF.

The rearrangement joins TRBV5-1 to TRBJ1-1; D call uncertain. CDR3 length equals 14 residues. The germline V and J ends were trimmed by 0 bases and 5 bases, with 11 bases remaining between them. Germline assignment: CDR1 SGHRS and CDR2 YFSETQ. In DNA form, the CDR3 reads TGCGCCAGCAGCTTGGGGTGGGTGCGGACTGAAGCTTTCTTT. Its protein is CASSLGWVRTEAFF.

This rearrangement joins TRBV4-3 to TRBJ2-3; D gene ambiguous. V dropped 4 bases and J dropped 0 bases, with 14 bases sitting between them. Germline lookup yields CDR1 LGHNA and CDR2 YSLEER. This CDR3 has 16 amino acids. CDR3 coding DNA: TGCGCCAGCAGCCTCCAGCGCGAACCTAGCACAGATACGCAGTATTTT. Translated: CASSLQREPSTDTQYF.

The chain's CDR3 is CASSPGLAGGGTDTQYF. CDR3 in DNA: TGTGCCAGCAGCCCGGGACTAGCGGGAGGGGGGACAGATACGCAGTATTTT. V gene TRBV5-4 combines with J gene TRBJ2-3; 16 bases fit TRBD2. This CDR3 region has 17 residues. V gave up 4 bases and J gave up 3 bases; unmatched junction bases: 5. The germline gives CDR1 SGHNT, CDR2 YYREEE (reference sequence).

This chain links TRBV4-3 with TRBJ2-1; 10 nucleotides agree with TRBD2. The CDR3 covers 18 residues. Germline V CDR1 and CDR2: LGHNA, YSLEER. Trimming took 4 bases from V and 0 from J; bases not matched to a gene: 9. The CDR3 sequence: CASSLGLAANSSYNEQFF. The CDR3 coding sequence is TGCGCCAGCAGCCTAGGACTAGCGGCCAACAGCTCCTACAATGAGCAGTTCTTC.